This T cell receptor (beta chain) was recorded in a study of OX40 agonist ivuxolimab in advanced cancers. CDR3 size: 12 residues. Looked up from germline, CDR1 is MNHNS and CDR2 is SASEGT. V was pared by 3 bases and J by 12 bases, with 12 bases between. Libraries were prepared by immunoSEQ multiplex PCR; TCRdb keeps only in-frame clonotypes and omits some of them. The sample consists of roughly 80,000 clones, 87% of them appearing once. Sequencing was performed on CD4+ or CD8+ T cells sorted from blood, taken in a trial of the OX40 agonist ivuxolimab. The V call is TRBV6-1, the J call TRBJ2-1; no definite D call. The source is an adult with an advanced solid tumor such as melanoma, head and neck, liver or kidney cancer. In DNA, the CDR3 is TGTGCCAGCAGTGACGGCACCCGAGGGCAGTTCTTC. Its protein is CASSDGTRGQFF.